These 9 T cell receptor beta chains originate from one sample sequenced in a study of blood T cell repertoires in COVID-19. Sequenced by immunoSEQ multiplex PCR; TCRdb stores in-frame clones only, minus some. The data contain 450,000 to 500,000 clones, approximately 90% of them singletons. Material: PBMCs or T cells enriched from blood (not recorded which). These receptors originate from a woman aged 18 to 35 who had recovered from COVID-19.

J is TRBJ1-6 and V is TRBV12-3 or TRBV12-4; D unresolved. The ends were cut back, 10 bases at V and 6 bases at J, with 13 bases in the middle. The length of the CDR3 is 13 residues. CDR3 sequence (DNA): TGTGCCACCATGGGCCCCGTTAATTCACCCCTCCACTTT. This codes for CATMGPVNSPLHF.

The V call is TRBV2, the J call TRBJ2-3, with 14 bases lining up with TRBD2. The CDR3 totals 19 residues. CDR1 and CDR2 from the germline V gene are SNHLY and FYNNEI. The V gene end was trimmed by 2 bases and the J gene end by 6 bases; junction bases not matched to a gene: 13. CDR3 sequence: CASSERGTSGGRPRDTQYF. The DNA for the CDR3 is TGTGCCAGCAGTGAAAGGGGGACTAGCGGGGGCCGGCCCCGGGATACGCAGTATTTT.

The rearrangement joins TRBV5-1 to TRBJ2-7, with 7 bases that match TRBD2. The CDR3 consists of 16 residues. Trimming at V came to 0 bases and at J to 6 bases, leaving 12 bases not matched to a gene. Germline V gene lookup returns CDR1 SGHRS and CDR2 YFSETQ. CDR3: CASSLAPWDYRPEQYF. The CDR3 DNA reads TGCGCCAGCAGCTTGGCCCCCTGGGACTACCGGCCCGAGCAGTACTTC.

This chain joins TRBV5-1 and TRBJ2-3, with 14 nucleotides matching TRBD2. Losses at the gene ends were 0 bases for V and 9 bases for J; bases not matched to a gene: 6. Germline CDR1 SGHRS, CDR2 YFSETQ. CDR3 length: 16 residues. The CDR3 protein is CASSLAGLAGGRTQYF. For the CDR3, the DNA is TGCGCCAGCAGCTTGGCAGGACTAGCGGGGGGAAGGACGCAGTATTTT.

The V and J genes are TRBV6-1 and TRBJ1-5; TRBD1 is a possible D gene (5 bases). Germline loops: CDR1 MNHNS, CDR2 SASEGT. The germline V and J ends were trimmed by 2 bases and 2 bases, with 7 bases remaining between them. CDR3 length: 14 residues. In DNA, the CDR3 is TGTGCCAGCAGTGAATTAGGGGGCAATCAGCCCCAGCATTTT. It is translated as CASSELGGNQPQHF.

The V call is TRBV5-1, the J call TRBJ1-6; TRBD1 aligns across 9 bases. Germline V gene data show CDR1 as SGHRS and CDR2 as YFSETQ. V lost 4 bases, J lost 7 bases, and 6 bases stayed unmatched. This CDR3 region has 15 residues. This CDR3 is CASSTRQGGNSPLHF. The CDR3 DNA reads TGCGCCAGCAGCACACGACAGGGGGGAAATTCACCCCTCCACTTT.

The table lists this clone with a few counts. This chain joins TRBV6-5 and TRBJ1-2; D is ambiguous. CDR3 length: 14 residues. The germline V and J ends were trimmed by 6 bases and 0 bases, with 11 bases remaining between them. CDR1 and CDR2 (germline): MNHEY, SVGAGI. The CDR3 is CASSQSTANYGYTF. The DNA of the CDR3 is TGTGCCAGCAGCCAATCAACAGCTAACTATGGCTACACCTTC.

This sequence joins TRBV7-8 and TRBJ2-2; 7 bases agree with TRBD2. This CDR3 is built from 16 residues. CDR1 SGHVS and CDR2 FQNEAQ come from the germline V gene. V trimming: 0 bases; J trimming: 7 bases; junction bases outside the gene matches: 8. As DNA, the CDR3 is TGTGCCAGCAGCTTAGCGCGGGGGTATTCGAGCGGGGAGCTGTTTTTT. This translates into CASSLARGYSSGELFF.

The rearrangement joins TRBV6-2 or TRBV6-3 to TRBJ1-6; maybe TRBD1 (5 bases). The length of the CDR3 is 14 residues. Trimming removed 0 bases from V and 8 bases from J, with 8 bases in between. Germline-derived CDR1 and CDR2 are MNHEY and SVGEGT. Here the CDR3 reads CASSYSGRDSPLHF. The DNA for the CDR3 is TGTGCCAGCAGTTACTCTGGCAGGGATTCACCCCTCCACTTT.